This entry concerns a single T cell receptor (delta chain). This clone is large (0.1 to 1%) in terms of sample share. Its antigen target is currently unknown. Base-call qualities are not available, and no considerably larger clone is one nucleotide away. In the same sample, other DNA sequences code for this CDR3. Sequenced on an Illumina MiSeq. TCRdb recomputed clones from the public reads with CATT; identical DNA rows were then combined. The sample table lists about 5,500 delta-chain clones, around 3% of them with a count of one. The biggest ten clones account for 15% of the sample. The CDR3 measures 19 amino acids from cysteine to phenylalanine. The kept DNA is CDR3 alone, 57 bases in frame from the first base. The germline V gene gives CDR1 as NSMFDY and CDR2 as ISSIKDK. The junction carries 25 bases between V and J, which are trimmed by 0 bases and 4 bases respectively. This entry belongs to a study of gamma-delta chains in newborns, infants, children (dated by TCRdb to the late 2010s). A note on the overall study: According to the title of the study, polyclonal expansion of innate gammadelta T cells immediately after birth is driven by microbial exposure. How innate gammadelta T cell populations in human newborns were shaped by microbial exposure immediately after birth was investigated in the study.

Input material: blood. This sequence uses TRAV29/DV5 and TRDJ2; possibly the D gene is TRDD3, per 7 matching bases. The sequence came from a child who was a newborn, infant or young child, either healthy, febrile or measles-vaccinated (not recorded which). The sequenced DNA is TGTGCAGCAAGCGTTCCTAGAGGGGGATCTCTCTCCCCGACAGCACAACTCTTCTTT. The encoded protein is CAASVPRGGSLSPTAQLFF. The variable domain in full, with residues beyond the CDR3 obtained from the reference TRAV29/DV5 and TRDJ2 genes, is DQQVKQNSPSLSVQEGRISILNCDYTNSMFDYFLWYKKYPAEGPTFLISISSIKDKNEDGRFTVFLNKSAKHLSLHIVPSQPGDSAVYFCAASVPRGGSLSPTAQLFFGKGTQLIVEP.